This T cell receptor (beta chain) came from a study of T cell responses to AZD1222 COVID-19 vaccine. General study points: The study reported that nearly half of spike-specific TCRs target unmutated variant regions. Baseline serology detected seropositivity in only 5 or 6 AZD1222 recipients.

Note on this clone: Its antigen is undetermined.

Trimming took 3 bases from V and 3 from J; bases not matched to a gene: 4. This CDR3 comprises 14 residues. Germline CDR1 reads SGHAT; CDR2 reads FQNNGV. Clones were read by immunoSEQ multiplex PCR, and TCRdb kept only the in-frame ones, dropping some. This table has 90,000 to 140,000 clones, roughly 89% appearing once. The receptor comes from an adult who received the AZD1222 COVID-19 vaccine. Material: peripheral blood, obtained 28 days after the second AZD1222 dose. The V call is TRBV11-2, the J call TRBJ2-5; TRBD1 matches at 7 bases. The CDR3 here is CASSFAGGEETQYF. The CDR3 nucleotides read TGTGCCAGCAGCTTTGCAGGGGGTGAAGAGACCCAGTACTTC.